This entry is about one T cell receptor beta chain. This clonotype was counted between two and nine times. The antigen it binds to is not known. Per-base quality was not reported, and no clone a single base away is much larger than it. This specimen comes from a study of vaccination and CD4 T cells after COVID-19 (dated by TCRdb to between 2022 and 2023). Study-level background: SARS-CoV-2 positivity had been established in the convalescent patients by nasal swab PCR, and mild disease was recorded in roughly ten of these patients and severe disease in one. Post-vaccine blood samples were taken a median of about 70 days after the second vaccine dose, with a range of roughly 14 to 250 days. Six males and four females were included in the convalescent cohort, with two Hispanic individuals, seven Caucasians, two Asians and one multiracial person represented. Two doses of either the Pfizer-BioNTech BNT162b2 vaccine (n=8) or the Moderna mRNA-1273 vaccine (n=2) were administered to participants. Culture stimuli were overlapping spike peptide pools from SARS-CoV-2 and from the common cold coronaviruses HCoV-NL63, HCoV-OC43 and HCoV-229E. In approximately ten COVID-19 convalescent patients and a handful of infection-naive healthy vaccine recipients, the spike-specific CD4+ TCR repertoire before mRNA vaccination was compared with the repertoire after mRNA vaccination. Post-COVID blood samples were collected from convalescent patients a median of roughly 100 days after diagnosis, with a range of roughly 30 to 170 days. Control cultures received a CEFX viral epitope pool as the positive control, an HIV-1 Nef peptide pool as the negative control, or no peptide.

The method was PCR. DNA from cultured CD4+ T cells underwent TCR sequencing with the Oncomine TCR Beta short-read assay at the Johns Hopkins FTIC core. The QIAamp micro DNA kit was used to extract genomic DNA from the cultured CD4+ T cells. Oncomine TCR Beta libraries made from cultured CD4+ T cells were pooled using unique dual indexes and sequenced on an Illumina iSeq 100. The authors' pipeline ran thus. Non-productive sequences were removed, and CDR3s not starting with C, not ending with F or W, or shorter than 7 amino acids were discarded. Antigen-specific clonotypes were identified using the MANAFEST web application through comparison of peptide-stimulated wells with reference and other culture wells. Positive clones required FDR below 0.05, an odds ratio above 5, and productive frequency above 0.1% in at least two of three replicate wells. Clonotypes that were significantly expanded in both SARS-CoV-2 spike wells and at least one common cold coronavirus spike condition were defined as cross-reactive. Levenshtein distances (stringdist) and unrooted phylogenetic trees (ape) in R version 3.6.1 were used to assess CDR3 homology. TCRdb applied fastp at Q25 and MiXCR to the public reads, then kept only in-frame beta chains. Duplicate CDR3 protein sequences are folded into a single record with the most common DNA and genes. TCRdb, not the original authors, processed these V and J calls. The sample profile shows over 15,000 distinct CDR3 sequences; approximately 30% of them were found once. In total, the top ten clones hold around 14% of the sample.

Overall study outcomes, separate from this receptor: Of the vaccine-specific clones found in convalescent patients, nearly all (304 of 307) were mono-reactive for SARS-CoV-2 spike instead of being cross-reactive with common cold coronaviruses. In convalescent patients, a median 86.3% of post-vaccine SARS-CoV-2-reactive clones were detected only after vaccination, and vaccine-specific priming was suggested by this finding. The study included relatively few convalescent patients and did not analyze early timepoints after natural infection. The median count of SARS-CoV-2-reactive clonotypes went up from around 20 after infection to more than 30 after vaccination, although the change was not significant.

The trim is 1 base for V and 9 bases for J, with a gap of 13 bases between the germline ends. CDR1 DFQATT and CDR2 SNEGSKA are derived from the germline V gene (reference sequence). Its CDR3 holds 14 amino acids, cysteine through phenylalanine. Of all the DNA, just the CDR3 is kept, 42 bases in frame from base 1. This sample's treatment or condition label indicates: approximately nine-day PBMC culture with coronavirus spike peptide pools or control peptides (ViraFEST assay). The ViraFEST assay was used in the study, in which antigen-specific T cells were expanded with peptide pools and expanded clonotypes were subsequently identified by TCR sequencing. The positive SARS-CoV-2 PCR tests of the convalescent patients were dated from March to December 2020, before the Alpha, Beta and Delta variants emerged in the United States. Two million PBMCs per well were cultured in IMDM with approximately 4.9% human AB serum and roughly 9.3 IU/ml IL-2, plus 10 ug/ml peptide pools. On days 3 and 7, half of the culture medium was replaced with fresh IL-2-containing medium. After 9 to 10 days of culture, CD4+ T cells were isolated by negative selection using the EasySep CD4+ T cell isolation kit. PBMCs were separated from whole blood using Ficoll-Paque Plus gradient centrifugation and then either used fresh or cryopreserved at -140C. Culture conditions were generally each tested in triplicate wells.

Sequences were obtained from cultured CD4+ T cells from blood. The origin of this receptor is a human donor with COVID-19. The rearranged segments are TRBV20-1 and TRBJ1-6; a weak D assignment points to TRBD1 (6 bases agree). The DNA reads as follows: TGCAGTGCTAGAGGCTACAGGGAAACTTCACCCCTCCACTTT. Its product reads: CSARGYRETSPLHF.